The source of this T cell receptor beta chain is a study of cytomegalovirus exposure and HLA in healthy donors. Study-wide findings and caveats: Researchers counted roughly 150 TCR beta chains as cytomegalovirus-associated.

Clones were read by immunoSEQ multiplex PCR, and TCRdb kept only the in-frame ones, dropping some. The table shows approximately 20,000 clones, with around 96% occurring only once. This CDR3 is built from 20 residues. Germline assignment: CDR1 LGHNA and CDR2 YSLEER. The ends lost 1 base at V and 0 bases at J; junction bases unmatched: 12. With regard to this clone: Antigen unknown.

The receptor comes from a man younger than 40 in good health and CMV-seropositive. V is TRBV4-3 and J is TRBJ2-1, with TRBD2 identical over 10 bases. Material: PBMCs. Here the CDR3 reads CASSQAPGGGTSASYNEQFF. The CDR3 coding sequence is TGCGCCAGCAGCCAAGCCCCTGGTGGTGGGACTAGCGCCTCCTACAATGAGCAGTTCTTC.